The rows below give T cell receptor beta chains drawn from one sample of a study of response to subunit inactivated influenza vaccine. Using its own MiXCR run on the RT-PCR reads, TCRdb lists one record per CDR3 protein. The sample yields around 540,000 distinct CDR3 sequences, about 12% seen once. Specimen: PBMCs from blood, collected on the day of vaccination. All receptors derive from a middle-aged man who received an inactivated influenza vaccine. CDR3s include the opening cysteine and the closing phenylalanine or tryptophan. The order of the fields is CDR3 DNA, CDR3 protein, V gene, J gene, CDR3 length, clone size, D gene. A D gene is named only where the DNA matches it firmly. Rows may omit the clone size; those that give it use once, few, many or a size class.

CDR3 DNA: TGTGCCAGCAGCGGGACTAGCGGGAGCCATGAGCAGTTCTTC
CDR3 protein: CASSGTSGSHEQFF
V gene: TRBV9
J gene: TRBJ2-1
CDR3 length: 14
clone size: NA
D gene: TRBD2

CDR3 DNA: TGCAGCGTTGAAGATACCCCGGCCACAGGGCCCAACCCCGGTTACGAGCAGTACTTC
CDR3 protein: CSVEDTPATGPNPGYEQYF
V gene: TRBV29-1
J gene: TRBJ2-7
CDR3 length: 19
clone size: few
D gene: NA

CDR3 DNA: TGTGCCAGCAGCCAGGCTGGACTAGCGGGGAGCTCTGGGGCCAACGTCCTGACTTTC
CDR3 protein: CASSQAGLAGSSGANVLTF
V gene: TRBV4-2
J gene: TRBJ2-6
CDR3 length: 19
clone size: few
D gene: TRBD2

CDR3 DNA: TGTGCCAGCGCGATTTACAGTCACGAGCAGTACTTC
CDR3 protein: CASAIYSHEQYF
V gene: TRBV28
J gene: TRBJ2-7
CDR3 length: 12
clone size: NA
D gene: NA

CDR3 DNA: TGTGCCAGCACCGAAGGGGGGGGGCCCTACAATGAGCAGTTCTTC
CDR3 protein: CASTEGGGPYNEQFF
V gene: TRBV4-2
J gene: TRBJ2-1
CDR3 length: 15
clone size: NA
D gene: NA

CDR3 DNA: TGTGCCAGCAGCTTTGGGCAGAGCCTTGAAGCTTTCTTT
CDR3 protein: CASSFGQSLEAFF
V gene: TRBV7-9
J gene: TRBJ1-1
CDR3 length: 13
clone size: few
D gene: NA

CDR3 DNA: TGTGCCAGCAGTCCGGCGGTTAGCTCCTACGAGCAGTACTTC
CDR3 protein: CASSPAVSSYEQYF
V gene: TRBV12-3/TRBV12-4
J gene: TRBJ2-7
CDR3 length: 14
clone size: many
D gene: NA

CDR3 DNA: TGCAGCGTTGAAGATCTAACAGGCAGCTCCTACAATGAGCAGTTCTTC
CDR3 protein: CSVEDLTGSSYNEQFF
V gene: TRBV29-1
J gene: TRBJ2-1
CDR3 length: 16
clone size: NA
D gene: NA

CDR3 DNA: TGCGCCAGCAGCTGGGGGGCTAGCGGGATTACCGGGGAGCTGTTTTTT
CDR3 protein: CASSWGASGITGELFF
V gene: TRBV5-1
J gene: TRBJ2-2
CDR3 length: 16
clone size: few
D gene: TRBD2

CDR3 DNA: TGCGCCAGCAGCTTGGCAGGGTTCAATGAGCAGTTCTTC
CDR3 protein: CASSLAGFNEQFF
V gene: TRBV5-1
J gene: TRBJ2-1
CDR3 length: 13
clone size: NA
D gene: NA

CDR3 DNA: TGTGCCAGCAGCTCCCCGGGGGGGGGAGATACGCAGTATTTT
CDR3 protein: CASSSPGGGDTQYF
V gene: TRBV9
J gene: TRBJ2-3
CDR3 length: 14
clone size: NA
D gene: TRBD2

CDR3 DNA: TGCGCCAGCAGCCAAGGGGGAGGCGACTCCTACGAGCAGTACTTC
CDR3 protein: CASSQGGGDSYEQYF
V gene: TRBV4-3
J gene: TRBJ2-7
CDR3 length: 15
clone size: NA
D gene: NA

CDR3 DNA: TGTGCCAGCAGCTTAGGAATCGCTGAGACCCAGTACTTC
CDR3 protein: CASSLGIAETQYF
V gene: TRBV7-3
J gene: TRBJ2-5
CDR3 length: 13
clone size: few
D gene: NA

CDR3 DNA: TGCGCCAGCAGCTTGGCAGTAAACAGGGGGCCCGGGGAGCTGTTTTTT
CDR3 protein: CASSLAVNRGPGELFF
V gene: TRBV5-1
J gene: TRBJ2-2
CDR3 length: 16
clone size: NA
D gene: TRBD1

CDR3 DNA: TGTGCCAGCAGCCAAAATAAGGGCCAGTCACGCATTCAGTACTTC
CDR3 protein: CASSQNKGQSRIQYF
V gene: TRBV4-2
J gene: TRBJ2-4
CDR3 length: 15
clone size: once
D gene: NA

CDR3 DNA: TGCAGCGTTGAGGAAAATAGCAATCAGCCCCAGCATTTT
CDR3 protein: CSVEENSNQPQHF
V gene: TRBV29-1
J gene: TRBJ1-5
CDR3 length: 13
clone size: many
D gene: NA